The clone carrying this T cell receptor beta chain was counted once. Its antigen is currently unknown. The data originate from a study of cytotoxic CD8 clonotypes in ibrutinib-treated CLL. Study in general: Response samples were taken after a median roughly 12 months of treatment, range 6 to 36.

The intended depth for sequencing was 1 in 200,000 to 1 in 1 million T cells. Some clones are missing from TCRdb's copy, which holds only in-frame ones; the method was immunoSEQ multiplex PCR. The sample has around 14,000 clones, more than 60% seen once. General observations from the study: Clonality increased at ibrutinib response and stayed stable in sustained remission. At progression, however, it fell back toward baseline. The times at which samples were taken varied between sustained-remission and progressing patients.

Deletions cut 5 bases from V and 1 base from J, with 17 bases between. Germline values: CDR1 SGHTA, CDR2 FQGTGA. The CDR3 consists of 16 residues. The chain recombines TRBV7-3 with TRBJ2-5; tentatively, D is TRBD2 (7 bases). The starting material was PBMCs, obtained before ibrutinib treatment. This clonotype originated in a human donor with chronic lymphocytic leukemia. CDR3 in DNA: TGTGCCAGCAGCCCCAAGGGGGGGGGAACCCAAGAGACCCAGTACTTC. This gives the protein CASSPKGGGTQETQYF.